This is a list of T cell receptor beta chains from one sample in a study of blood T cell repertoires in COVID-19. Assay used: immunoSEQ multiplex PCR; TCRdb lists only in-frame clones, some missing. The sample consists of about 250,000 clones, around 81% of them appearing once. Material for sequencing was PBMCs or T cells enriched from blood (not recorded which). These receptors originate from a man in his forties or fifties who had recovered from COVID-19. The CDR3 runs from the conserved cysteine through the conserved F or W. A D gene is named only where the DNA matches it firmly. Size is stated for part of the rows, as once, few or many counts, or as a class when the clone is expanded.

J,D,size,V,length,DNA,CDR3
TRBJ2-1,TRBD1,-,TRBV5-1,15,TGCGCCAGCAGCACGGGACAGGGGGCCTACAATGAGCAGTTCTTC,CASSTGQGAYNEQFF
TRBJ2-3,TRBD2,many,TRBV7-3,14,TGTGCCAGCAGCGATAGCGGGAGTGTTGATACGCAGTATTTT,CASSDSGSVDTQYF
TRBJ1-5,-,-,TRBV5-6,15,TGTGCCAGCAGCGCGGGGAGAGGGAGGTATCAGCCCCAGCATTTT,CASSAGRGRYQPQHF
TRBJ1-2,-,-,TRBV2,14,TGTGCCAGCAGTGAATCAGGGGTCGGCTATGGCTACACCTTC,CASSESGVGYGYTF
TRBJ2-1,-,-,TRBV18,14,TGTGCCAGCTCACCACGGAACCCAGGGAATGAGCAGTTCTTC,CASSPRNPGNEQFF
TRBJ2-7,TRBD2,-,TRBV7-7,20,TGTGCTAGCAGCTTATGGCGGCTTCGGATAGCGGGAGGGCCCCCCTACGAGCAGTACTTC,CASSLWRLRIAGGPPYEQYF
TRBJ2-1,-,once,TRBV11-3,14,TGTGCCAGCAGCTCTTGGGGCCGCTCGGACGAGCAGTTCTTC,CASSSWGRSDEQFF
TRBJ2-5,-,-,TRBV10-3,13,TGTGCCATCAAGGGGAGGAACAGAGAGACCCAGTACTTC,CAIKGRNRETQYF
TRBJ2-5,TRBD2,-,TRBV19,19,TGTGCCAGTAGTATATCTAGCGGGAGTTCGGGGGGCACCCCCAAGACCCAGTACTTC,CASSISSGSSGGTPKTQYF
TRBJ2-1,TRBD2,-,TRBV7-6,15,TGTGCCAGCAGTTCGGGACTAGCGGGGTACAATGAGCAGTTCTTC,CASSSGLAGYNEQFF
TRBJ1-5,-,-,TRBV28,14,TGTGCCAGCTTCCCTGGGGGGAGCAATCAGCCCCAGCATTTT,CASFPGGSNQPQHF
TRBJ2-1,TRBD1,-,TRBV13,15,TGTGCCAGCAGCTTTGGGGACAGGGCGCGCAATGAGCAGTTCTTC,CASSFGDRARNEQFF
TRBJ2-1,TRBD2,-,TRBV29-1,15,TGCAGCGTTGGGTCGGCGGGGGGCTCCTACAATGAGCAGTTCTTC,CSVGSAGGSYNEQFF
TRBJ2-2,-,-,TRBV7-3,15,TGTGCCAGCAGCCCCATGGGGGCAGGGACCGGGGAGCTGTTTTTT,CASSPMGAGTGELFF
TRBJ1-5,-,few,TRBV7-6,15,TGTGCCAGCAGCCTATTTGCAGGGGTGGATCAGCCCCAGCATTTT,CASSLFAGVDQPQHF
TRBJ2-5,TRBD1,-,TRBV5-8,14,TGTGCCAGCAGCTGGACAGGGAGAAAAGAGACCCAGTACTTC,CASSWTGRKETQYF
TRBJ1-2,TRBD1,-,TRBV18,19,TGTGCCAGCTCACCACCTAACCAGGGCCCCGGGACAGGGGTACGTGGCTACACCTTC,CASSPPNQGPGTGVRGYTF
TRBJ1-4,-,-,TRBV25-1,14,TGTGCCAGCAGTGATCCGGGAACTAATGAAAAACTGTTTTTT,CASSDPGTNEKLFF
TRBJ1-4,TRBD1,-,TRBV7-2,15,TGTGCCAGCAGCTTAGCGGGACAGGCAAATGAAAAACTGTTTTTT,CASSLAGQANEKLFF
TRBJ2-5,TRBD1,once,TRBV6-5,13,TGTGCCAGCAGGACAGGGGGCAGTGAGACCCAGTACTTC,CASRTGGSETQYF
TRBJ2-7,TRBD2,once,TRBV6-5,14,TGTGCCAGCGGACGACTAGCGGGTACCTACGAGCAGTACTTC,CASGRLAGTYEQYF
TRBJ2-6,-,few,TRBV11-2,14,TGTGCCAGCAGCTTAATCAGTGGGGCCAACGTCCTGACTTTC,CASSLISGANVLTF
TRBJ1-6,-,-,TRBV5-6,14,TGTGCCAGCAGCTTGAGGGCAGGGAATTCACCCCTCCACTTT,CASSLRAGNSPLHF
TRBJ2-5,-,many,TRBV7-3,13,TGTGCCAGCAGCCAACAGGGCAGAGAGACCCAGTACTTC,CASSQQGRETQYF
TRBJ1-5,TRBD1,-,TRBV28,14,TGTGCCAGCAGTCGGGGACAGAGCAATCAGCCCCAGCATTTT,CASSRGQSNQPQHF
TRBJ2-5,-,-,TRBV28,11,TGTGCCAGCATCCGGGAGGAGACCCAGTACTTC,CASIREETQYF
TRBJ2-7,-,-,TRBV11-2,13,TGTGCCAGCAGCCTGTCGGGAAGTTACGAGCAGTACTTC,CASSLSGSYEQYF
TRBJ1-1,TRBD1,-,TRBV4-1,18,TGCGCCAGCAGCCAAGATTTCAAGACAGGGGCGCCGAACACTGAAGCTTTCTTT,CASSQDFKTGAPNTEAFF
TRBJ2-1,-,-,TRBV10-1,13,TGCGCCAGCAGCCAAGACAGTGGAAATGAGCAGTTCTTC,CASSQDSGNEQFF
TRBJ2-7,TRBD1,few,TRBV9,15,TGTGCCAGCAGCGAGCAGGGGGCAAAGATCGACGAGCAGTACTTC,CASSEQGAKIDEQYF
TRBJ1-1,-,-,TRBV7-8,14,TGTGCCAGCAGCTATATTCAGGGCAACACTGAAGCTTTCTTT,CASSYIQGNTEAFF
TRBJ1-1,TRBD1,-,TRBV19,13,TGTGCCAGTAGTATAGATAGACAGGGCTTGGCTTTCTTT,CASSIDRQGLAFF
TRBJ2-2,-,-,TRBV6-5,15,TGTGCCAGCAGTCCCCTTGGAGTAGCGTACGGGGAGCTGTTTTTT,CASSPLGVAYGELFF
TRBJ1-4,-,-,TRBV28,13,TGTGCCAGCCAAGGAGGACCGGGGGAAAAACTGTTTTTT,CASQGGPGEKLFF
TRBJ1-1,-,-,TRBV12-3/TRBV12-4,13,TGTGCCAGCAGTTTTCGGGGGGCAGGGCGGGCTTTCTTT,CASSFRGAGRAFF
TRBJ2-7,TRBD2,few,TRBV5-6,15,TGTGCCAGCAGCTTGGTAGCGGGACAATCCTACGAGCAGTACTTC,CASSLVAGQSYEQYF
TRBJ2-2,TRBD2,-,TRBV6-5,15,TGTGCCAGCGGGAGGGGAACCTTGAACACCGGGGAGCTGTTTTTT,CASGRGTLNTGELFF
TRBJ2-7,-,-,TRBV16,12,TGTGCCAGCAGCCAATGGAGGTACGAGCAGTACTTC,CASSQWRYEQYF
TRBJ2-5,TRBD1,-,TRBV11-3,14,TGTGCCAGCAGCAAGCGGACAGGGGGGGAGACCCAGTACTTC,CASSKRTGGETQYF
TRBJ1-2,-,-,TRBV2,14,TGTGCCAGCAGGCTTCTGGGACTGGGGTATGGCTACACCTTC,CASRLLGLGYGYTF
TRBJ2-7,-,-,TRBV7-8,14,TGTGCCAGCAGCTTAGGGCCCACTGGAGGCGAGCAGTACTTC,CASSLGPTGGEQYF
TRBJ2-7,TRBD2,few,TRBV11-2,16,TGTGCCAGCAGCTCTTGGACTAGCGGGGCTTCCTACGAGCAGTACTTC,CASSSWTSGASYEQYF
TRBJ2-1,-,-,TRBV4-1,13,TGCGCCAGCAGCCAAGGGCGGAACAATGAGCAGTTCTTC,CASSQGRNNEQFF
TRBJ1-6,-,-,TRBV3-1/TRBV3-2,13,TGTGCCAGCAGCGGGCAGGGGAATTCACCCCTCCACTTT,CASSGQGNSPLHF
TRBJ1-5,-,-,TRBV5-5,14,TGTGCCAGCAGCCAGACAAGATTCAATCAGCCCCAGCATTTT,CASSQTRFNQPQHF
TRBJ2-7,TRBD1,few,TRBV10-3,17,TGTGCCATCAGTGAGTTAGGGACAGGGAGGAGCTCCTACGAGCAGTACTTC,CAISELGTGRSSYEQYF
TRBJ1-1,TRBD1,-,TRBV18,15,TGTGCCAGCTCATACACCAGGGGGATGAACACTGAAGCTTTCTTT,CASSYTRGMNTEAFF